Listed here are 21 T cell receptor beta chains from one sample, sequenced in a study of early T cells in non-severe SARS-CoV-2 infection (dated by TCRdb to 2020 to 2022). Library generation was performed with 5' RACE. The listed sequencing device is NextSeq 500. TCRdb reprocessing: public reads trimmed at Q25 with fastp, clones called with MiXCR, in-frame beta chains kept. For every CDR3 protein sequence, its rows merge into one entry that carries the most common genes and DNA. The sample includes more than 85,000 distinct CDR3 sequences, with approximately 17% observed a single time. The ten largest clones capture roughly 1.2% of the sample. The sequenced material came from whole blood. The receptor set was obtained from an adult who was a healthcare worker with PCR-confirmed SARS-CoV-2 infection or an uninfected control (not recorded which).

Many counts were recorded for this clonotype. The chain couples TRBV4-1 to TRBJ2-6; D gene uncertain. CDR1 is MGHRA, CDR2 YSYEKL, per germline. The CDR3 is 15 amino acids. Trimming cost V 5 bases and J 0 bases, with 8 bases left between them. This CDR3 is CASSTWTSGANVLTF. CDR3 DNA: TGCGCCAGCAGCACGTGGACCTCTGGGGCCAACGTCCTGACTTTC.

This clonotype was counted a few times. The rearrangement links TRBV29-1 to TRBJ2-7, with D uncertain. Germline V gene lookup returns CDR1 SQVTM and CDR2 ANQGSEA. The CDR3 is 13 amino acids. V lost 4 bases, J lost 0 bases, and 10 bases lay in between. CDR3 nucleotide sequence: TGCAGCGTTGCCAAGGAGAGCTCCTACGAGCAGTACTTC. Its translation: CSVAKESSYEQYF.

J is TRBJ1-1 and V is TRBV12-3 or TRBV12-4; D gene uncertain. The V end lost 4 bases, the J end lost 8 bases, and 11 bases lay between the germline ends. CDR3 length: 12 amino acids. CDR3 in amino acids: CASSSLLVEAFF. In nucleotides, the CDR3 is TGTGCCAGCAGTTCCCTACTCGTAGAAGCTTTCTTT.

Only a few counts were recorded for this clonotype. The chain couples TRBV5-4 to TRBJ2-1; 7 positions agree with TRBD1. Germline V CDR1 and CDR2: SGHNT, YYREEE (reference sequence). The CDR3 consists of 14 residues. The J segment lost 9 bases and the V segment lost 0 bases, leaving 6 bases of the junction unmatched. CDR3 DNA: TGTGCCAGCAGCTTGGGACAGGGAAGGGGTGAGCAGTTCTTC. Its protein product is CASSLGQGRGEQFF.

CDR3 sequence (DNA): TGCAGTGCTAGAGACCTTCTAGCGGGGGAAGAGACCCAGTACTTC. It codes for CSARDLLAGEETQYF. The chain uses TRBV20-1 and TRBJ2-5; 10 bases map to TRBD2. CDR3 length: 15 amino acids. J lost 3 bases, V lost 0 bases, and 4 bases had no gene match. CDR1 and CDR2 from the germline V gene are DFQATT and SNEGSKA (reference sequence).

Concerning this clonotype itself: A much larger clone lies one base from this, so it may be a read error. The CDR3 DNA reads as TGTGCCAGCAGCCAAGCGGCCTATAGCTCCCACGAGCAGTACTTC. The encoded protein is CASSQAAYSSHEQYF. The J gene is TRBJ2-7, the V gene TRBV14; D is ambiguous. CDR3 length equals 15 residues. Germline V gene lookup returns CDR1 SGHDN and CDR2 FVKESK.

This clonotype was seen ten or more times. The chain carries TRBV19 and TRBJ2-1; possibly TRBD1 for D (5 bases). The CDR3 length is 15 residues. Trimming took 5 bases from V and 3 from J, leaving 14 bases between them. Germline values: CDR1 LNHDA, CDR2 SQIVND (reference sequence). The CDR3 reads CASSQTQTDYNEQFF. The CDR3 region has the DNA TGTGCCAGTAGTCAAACACAGACAGACTACAATGAGCAGTTCTTC.

This rearrangement joins TRBV20-1 to TRBJ1-2, with a tentative D call TRBD1 (6 bases). The CDR3 is 12 residues long. Germline V gene sequence: CDR1 DFQATT, CDR2 SNEGSKA (reference sequence). The V gene lost 7 bases and the J gene lost 3 bases, with 12 bases spanning the gap. CDR3 residues: CSVLAGDYGYTF. The CDR3 nucleotides are TGCAGTGTCCTTGCAGGGGACTATGGCTACACCTTC.

This clonotype was picked up many times. The chain links TRBV6-1 to TRBJ1-2; 9 bases line up with TRBD1. In germline, CDR1 is MNHNS, CDR2 SASEGT. This CDR3 is 14 amino acids long. V shed 1 base and J 8 bases; nucleotides not matched to a gene: 5. The CDR3 loop is CASSEGDRDWGYTF. DNA for the CDR3: TGTGCCAGCAGTGAAGGGGACAGGGATTGGGGCTACACCTTC.

The table lists this clonotype with a few counts. The chain is built from TRBV10-2 and TRBJ1-5; D is possibly TRBD1 (6 bases). V dropped 8 bases and J dropped 5 bases, with 13 bases sitting between them. This CDR3 is 13 amino acids long. Germline CDR1 and CDR2: WSHSY and SAAADI. The CDR3 region is CASADSTDQPQHF. The CDR3 bases are TGCGCCAGCGCGGACAGTACCGATCAGCCCCAGCATTTT.

This clonotype was seen at least ten times. This sequence joins TRBV30 and TRBJ1-1, with 10 bases aligning to TRBD1. This CDR3 region has 14 residues. With V trimmed by 3 bases and J by 6 bases, 7 bases remained unmatched. Germline values: CDR1 GTSNPN, CDR2 SVGIG (reference sequence). The CDR3, as DNA: TGTGCCTGGAGAAGACAGGGGGCTTGGTCTGAAGCTTTCTTT. It translates to CAWRRQGAWSEAFF.

This chain connects TRBV29-1 to TRBJ2-5, with D hard to call. V lost 8 bases and J lost 5, with 12 bases in between. CDR3 length: 11 amino acids. Germline CDR1 and CDR2: SQVTM and ANQGSEA. CDR3 residues: CSMLHWETQYF. CDR3 coding DNA: TGCAGCATGCTCCATTGGGAGACCCAGTACTTC.

This clonotype was found a few times. V and J are TRBV7-2 and TRBJ2-7, with a possible D match to TRBD2 (5 bases). Germline V gene sequence: CDR1 SGHTA, CDR2 FQGNSA. Trimming removed 5 bases at V and 3 bases at J, with 11 bases between. This CDR3 contains 13 residues. CDR3: CASSPGLGYEQYF. The CDR3 region has the DNA TGTGCCAGCAGCCCAGGACTGGGCTACGAGCAGTACTTC.

The rearrangement uses TRBV7-6 and TRBJ2-5, with 12 bases identical to TRBD2. The CDR3 runs 17 residues. J was trimmed by 1 base and V by 3 bases; bases with no gene match: 6. Germline V gene data show CDR1 as SGHVS and CDR2 as FNYEAQ. CDR3 coding DNA: TGTGCCAGCAGCTTTCGACTAGCGGGAGTCGCCCAAGAGACCCAGTACTTC. It is translated as CASSFRLAGVAQETQYF.

Only a few counts were recorded for this clonotype. V usage is TRBV4-3 and J usage is TRBJ1-4; unclear D gene. The V gene lost 4 bases and the J gene lost 7 bases, with 16 bases spanning the gap. The CDR3 runs 15 residues. Germline V gene lookup returns CDR1 LGHNA and CDR2 YSLEER. CDR3 in amino acids: CASSPAVMLGEKLFF. The DNA of the CDR3 is TGCGCCAGCAGCCCGGCCGTCATGCTGGGTGAAAAACTGTTTTTT.

This clonotype was seen at least ten times. The V gene is TRBV7-9, the J gene TRBJ2-1; D is undetermined. The CDR3 loop spans 16 amino acids. V was trimmed by 5 bases and J by 0 bases, leaving 14 bases between them. From germline, CDR1 is SEHNR and CDR2 FQNEAQ (reference sequence). The CDR3 nucleotides read TGTGCCAGCAGCCCGACGACCTTGAGCTCCTACAATGAGCAGTTCTTC. Protein: CASSPTTLSSYNEQFF.

The CDR3 DNA reads TGTGCCAGTAGCCCACGGGACTTAACAGATACGCAGTATTTT. This codes for CASSPRDLTDTQYF. The chain is built from TRBV19 and TRBJ2-3, with TRBD2 as a possible D gene (6 bases). Germline CDR1 is LNHDA and CDR2 is SQIVND (reference sequence). The CDR3 is made up of 14 amino acids. Trimming took 6 bases from V and 3 from J, leaving 13 bases between them.

The chain combines TRBV4-1 with TRBJ2-2, with 8 bases lining up with TRBD1. Germline CDR1 is MGHRA and CDR2 is YSYEKL. The CDR3 runs to 17 residues. Trimming cost V 5 bases and J 6 bases; bases outside gene matches: 14. CDR3 sequence reads: CASSFQARTGFSGELFF. The CDR3 nucleotides are TGCGCCAGCAGCTTTCAAGCCCGGACAGGGTTTTCCGGGGAGCTGTTTTTT.

Of note for this clonotype: One end of the junction fails to match germline, which may point to a read error. The V and J genes are TRBV10-1 and TRBJ2-1, with 10 positions matching TRBD2. Germline V lookup: CDR1 WNHNN, CDR2 SYGVQD (reference sequence). CDR3 size: 14 residues. The CDR3 reads CANSRAGGRNEQFF. The CDR3 nucleotides read TGCGCCAACAGTCGAGCGGGAGGGCGGAATGAGCAGTTCTTC.

This chain links TRBV6-2 or TRBV6-3 with TRBJ2-7, with 11 bases that match TRBD2. J lost 3 bases, V lost 7 bases, and 8 bases had no gene match. This CDR3 comprises 15 residues. The germline CDR1 and CDR2 sequences are MNHEY and SVGEGT. CDR3 amino acids: CASTEPGLADYEQYF. CDR3 sequence (DNA): TGTGCCAGCACCGAACCGGGACTAGCGGACTACGAGCAGTACTTC.

This clonotype has only a few counts. The chain links TRBV20-1 to TRBJ2-7; TRBD2 matches at 16 bases. Germline V gene data show CDR1 as DFQATT and CDR2 as SNEGSKA (reference sequence). V was pared by 2 bases and J by 7 bases, with 14 bases of the junction left unmatched. The CDR3 covers 18 residues. The CDR3 here is CSARIGTSGRGALGEQYF. CDR3 bases: TGCAGTGCTAGAATAGGGACTAGCGGGAGGGGAGCCCTGGGAGAGCAGTACTTC.